The 28 T cell receptor beta chains in this list originate from one sample, sequenced in a study of cytomegalovirus exposure and HLA in healthy donors. The data were produced by immunoSEQ multiplex PCR, yet TCRdb's version contains in-frame clones alone and is incomplete. Here the sample spans some 140,000 clones, around four fifths being singletons. Sequencing was carried out using PBMCs. The source of these receptors is a woman under 40 in good health and CMV-seronegative.

The rearrangement links TRBV6-6 to TRBJ1-2; 12 positions match TRBD1. Germline V lookup: CDR1 MNHNY, CDR2 SVGAGI (reference sequence). V lost 6 bases, J lost 5 bases, and 4 bases stayed unmatched. This CDR3 has 14 residues. In DNA, the CDR3 is TGTGCCAGCAGCCAGGGACAGGGGGCTTATGGCTACACCTTC. Its translation: CASSQGQGAYGYTF.

A note on this clone: One end of the junction is discordant with germline, which a read error may explain. This sequence joins TRBV7-9 and TRBJ2-7; D remains ambiguous. Germline V gene lookup returns CDR1 SEHNR and CDR2 FQNEAQ (reference sequence). The CDR3 runs 12 residues. This CDR3 reads CASSLVGSFLTF. DNA for the CDR3: TGTGCCAGCAGCTTAGTTGGCAGTTTCTTGACTTTC.

This clone was seen a handful of times. This chain connects TRBV9 to TRBJ2-3; D may be TRBD2 (6 bases). CDR1 is SGDLS, CDR2 YYNGEE, per germline. Trimming shortened V by 4 bases and J by 0 bases, and 12 bases separated the two germline ends. The CDR3 spans 15 residues. The CDR3 spells CASSPHSGSTDTQYF. CDR3 DNA sequence: TGTGCCAGCAGCCCGCATAGCGGTAGCACAGATACGCAGTATTTT.

This clone was counted once. The V gene is TRBV21-1, the J gene TRBJ1-2. TRBV21-1 represents a pseudogene. The CDR3 runs to 16 residues. The CDR3 is CASKALGGVLQYGYTF. The DNA for the CDR3 is TGTGCCAGCAAAGCCCTGGGGGGGGTCCTGCAATATGGCTACACCTTC.

Concerning this clone: Other DNA sequences of this sample code for an identical CDR3. The chain joins TRBV18 to TRBJ2-5, with a possible D match to TRBD2 (7 bases). There are 13 residues in the CDR3. V shed 6 bases and J shed 4 bases, with 12 bases lying between them. CDR1 and CDR2 (germline): KGHSH, LQKENI. CDR3 bases: TGTGCCAGCTCCCCAAGGGGGGGAGAGACCCAGTACTTC. This translates into CASSPRGGETQYF.

This clone occurred a few times. The chain combines TRBV4-3 with TRBJ1-6; D gene unclear. CDR1 is LGHNA, CDR2 YSLEER, per germline. Trimming cost V 2 bases and J 6 bases, with 8 bases left between them. The CDR3 has 14 residues. Written as DNA, the CDR3 is TGCGCCAGCAGCCAATCAGGAACTAATTCACCCCTCCACTTT. Amino acids: CASSQSGTNSPLHF.

This clone was recorded once. The chain recombines TRBV10-3 with TRBJ1-4; TRBD1 matches 9 bases. The V gene end was trimmed by 10 bases and the J gene end by 6 bases; junction bases not matched to a gene: 15. Germline CDR1 ENHRY, CDR2 SYGVKD. The CDR3 consists of 16 residues. The CDR3 is CATRSSMGDRDEKLFF. Here the CDR3 DNA reads TGTGCCACACGCTCTAGCATGGGGGACAGGGATGAAAAACTGTTTTTT.

V usage is TRBV2 and J usage is TRBJ1-2, with D tentatively TRBD1 (5 bases). Trimming cost V 1 base and J 3 bases, with 12 bases left between them. The CDR3 contains 15 residues. The germline V gene encodes CDR1 SNHLY and CDR2 FYNNEI. CDR3 in DNA: TGTGCCAGCAGTGAAGGGCAGGGAACGTACTATGGCTACACCTTC. The encoded protein is CASSEGQGTYYGYTF.

The chain is built from TRBV4-1 and TRBJ1-2, with 7 bases identical to TRBD1. Germline V gene data show CDR1 as MGHRA and CDR2 as YSYEKL. Trimming at V came to 2 bases and at J to 0 bases, leaving 9 bases not matched to a gene. This CDR3 contains 17 residues. The CDR3: CASSQQPSGTANYGYTF. The DNA of the CDR3 is TGCGCCAGCAGCCAACAACCCTCCGGGACAGCTAACTATGGCTACACCTTC.

The V gene is TRBV7-9, the J gene TRBJ1-1; D gene ambiguous. Germline CDR1 and CDR2: SEHNR and FQNEAQ (reference sequence). V was cut by 1 base and J by 7 bases, with 16 bases left in between. The CDR3 contains 15 residues. CDR3 nucleotides: TGTGCCAGCAGCTTAGGTCGGGCACGGCGGGGTGAAGCTTTCTTT. Encoded protein: CASSLGRARRGEAFF.

The chain is built from TRBV10-2 and TRBJ2-1; 8 bases fit TRBD2. The junction had 7 bases not matched to a gene; V was cut back by 2 bases and J by 4 bases. The CDR3 has 16 amino acids. Looked up from germline, CDR1 is WSHSY and CDR2 is SAAADI. CDR3 bases: TGCGCCAGCAGTGAGCAGGTAGCGGGGCATTACAATGAGCAGTTCTTC. Amino acid sequence: CASSEQVAGHYNEQFF.

The chain couples TRBV28 to TRBJ2-6; no firm D call. Germline V gene data show CDR1 as MDHEN and CDR2 as SYDVKM. Between the trimmed V and J ends, which lost 3 bases and 5 bases, there was a span of 2 bases. This CDR3 is built from 12 residues. The CDR3 protein is CASSFRANVLTF. CDR3 nucleotide sequence: TGTGCCAGCAGTTTTAGGGCCAACGTCCTGACTTTC.

The chain couples TRBV5-1 to TRBJ1-2, with D perhaps TRBD1 (6 bases). V was shortened by 4 bases and J by 8 bases, with 27 bases between the two germline ends. The CDR3 totals 17 residues. Germline CDR1 and CDR2: SGHRS and YFSETQ. CDR3 sequence: CASSRRGGESSFLGYTF. DNA for the CDR3: TGCGCCAGCAGCCGTAGGGGGGGGGAGTCGTCTTTCTTGGGCTACACCTTC.

The chain couples TRBV6-1 to TRBJ1-2; TRBD1 matches 7 bases. This CDR3 has 13 residues. The trim removed 2 bases at V and 4 bases at J, leaving 1 base unmatched. In germline, CDR1 is MNHNS, CDR2 SASEGT. CDR3 sequence (DNA): TGTGCCAGCAGTGAATGGGACAGCTATGGCTACACCTTC. Residues: CASSEWDSYGYTF.

The chain employs TRBV14 and TRBJ2-3; 7 bases agree with TRBD2. Germline loops: CDR1 SGHDN, CDR2 FVKESK. CDR3 size: 15 residues. V gave up 6 bases and J gave up 0 bases; unmatched junction bases: 6. The CDR3 sequence is CASSRRGGSTDTQYF. The CDR3 coding sequence is TGTGCCAGCAGTCGACGCGGGGGTAGCACAGATACGCAGTATTTT.

About this clone itself: This sample includes further DNA sequences coding for the same CDR3. The chain employs TRBV2 and TRBJ2-7; 7 nucleotides line up with TRBD1. CDR1 and CDR2 (germline): SNHLY, FYNNEI. J lost 6 bases, V lost 7 bases, and 6 bases had no gene match. The CDR3 is 12 amino acids. The CDR3 bases are TGTGCCAGCACCGGTACAGGGGTCGAGCAGTACTTC. This codes for CASTGTGVEQYF.

The chain couples TRBV5-1 to TRBJ2-1; the D gene is possibly TRBD2 (6 bases). The V end lost 4 bases, the J end lost 1 base, and 9 bases lay between the germline ends. CDR3 length equals 14 residues. Germline V lookup: CDR1 SGHRS, CDR2 YFSETQ. CDR3 sequence: CASSRGESYNEQFF. CDR3 in DNA: TGCGCCAGCAGCCGCGGGGAGTCCTACAATGAGCAGTTCTTC.

The DNA for the CDR3 is TGTGCCAGCAGTGCGACTAGCGGGGGGGCAGTTGAGCAGTTCTTC. This encodes CASSATSGGAVEQFF. V usage is TRBV2 and J usage is TRBJ2-1; 14 bases fit TRBD2. The V gene's germline CDR1 is SNHLY and CDR2 FYNNEI. This CDR3 spans 15 amino acids. The V gene end was trimmed by 4 bases and the J gene end by 9 bases; junction bases not matched to a gene: 5.

This chain connects TRBV19 to TRBJ2-1; D is unclear. The CDR3 length is 13 residues. With 4 bases removed from V and 7 bases from J, the gap between germline ends came to 11 bases. Germline V gives CDR1 LNHDA, CDR2 SQIVND (reference sequence). CDR3 nucleotide sequence: TGTGCCAGTAGTACAAACCTCAGGAATGAGCAGTTCTTC. This gives the protein CASSTNLRNEQFF.

The J gene is TRBJ1-6, the V gene TRBV7-2; TRBD1 agrees at 7 bases. Germline values: CDR1 SGHTA, CDR2 FQGNSA. V was pared by 5 bases and J by 11 bases, with 6 bases of the junction left unmatched. This CDR3 has 13 residues. CDR3 sequence (DNA): TGTGCCAGCAGCCCAGGGGGTTTAGCACCCCTCCACTTT. It encodes CASSPGGLAPLHF.

The rearrangement links TRBV20-1 to TRBJ1-4; the D gene is possibly TRBD1 (6 bases). Germline assignment: CDR1 DFQATT and CDR2 SNEGSKA (reference sequence). The CDR3 has 11 amino acids. CDR3 sequence reads: CSINRDEKLFF. The CDR3 DNA follows: TGCAGCATAAACAGGGATGAAAAACTGTTTTTT.

The chain uses TRBV15 and TRBJ2-1, with TRBD1 matching over 11 bases. There are 15 residues in the CDR3. Germline-derived CDR1 and CDR2 are LNHNV and YYDKDF (reference sequence). Unmatched junction bases numbered 7, after V lost 2 bases and J lost 10 bases. The CDR3: CATSRYRTGGREQFF. Written as DNA, the CDR3 is TGTGCCACCAGCAGATATCGGACAGGGGGCAGGGAGCAGTTCTTC.

The chain carries TRBV5-1 and TRBJ1-1; tentative D call: TRBD1 (5 bases). This CDR3 is built from 16 residues. V was shortened by 2 bases and J by 0 bases, with 14 bases between the two germline ends. CDR1 is SGHRS and CDR2 is YFSETQ in the germline V gene. The CDR3 is CASSLSQGYMNTEAFF. CDR3 DNA: TGCGCCAGCAGCTTAAGCCAGGGATACATGAACACTGAAGCTTTCTTT.

The chain links TRBV6-4 to TRBJ1-4; weak D call: TRBD1 (6 bases). Between the trimmed V and J ends, which lost 8 bases and 0 bases, there was a span of 25 bases. The CDR3 sequence is 19 residues long. Germline V gene sequence: CDR1 MRHNA, CDR2 SNTAGT. The CDR3 coding sequence is TGTGCCAGCTCCGGGGCCAGACAGGCATCCCCGACAACTAATGAAAAACTGTTTTTT. Translated: CASSGARQASPTTNEKLFF.

The rearrangement uses TRBV29-1 and TRBJ2-3; D possibly corresponds to TRBD1 (5 bases). This CDR3 is built from 12 residues. Germline V gives CDR1 SQVTM, CDR2 ANQGSEA. Trimming shortened V by 7 bases and J by 5 bases, and 13 bases separated the two germline ends. CDR3 residues: CSAGQGEDTQYF. The CDR3 DNA is TGCAGCGCTGGACAAGGGGAAGATACGCAGTATTTT.

This chain uses TRBV29-1 with TRBJ2-3; no reliable D call. The CDR3 has 15 residues. CDR1 and CDR2 (germline): SQVTM, ANQGSEA. V was clipped by 4 bases and J by 0 bases, with 14 bases between them. For the CDR3, the DNA is TGCAGCGTTGCCTATAGTGCCTCTAGCACAGATACGCAGTATTTT. Amino acid sequence: CSVAYSASSTDTQYF.

The chain has TRBV10-2 and TRBJ1-3; the match to TRBD1 covers 7 bases. The CDR3 covers 13 residues. V lost 10 bases and J lost 3; bases outside the gene matches: 6. Germline lookup yields CDR1 WSHSY and CDR2 SAAADI. CDR3 residues: CATRTGGGNTIYF. CDR3 DNA: TGCGCCACCAGGACAGGAGGTGGAAACACCATATATTTT.

The rearrangement uses TRBV28 and TRBJ1-3; TRBD1 agrees at 10 bases. Losses at the gene ends were 6 bases for V and 15 bases for J; bases not matched to a gene: 8. The CDR3 spans 12 residues. CDR1 is MDHEN, CDR2 SYDVKM, per germline. This CDR3 reads CASSLDRGRRYF. CDR3 sequence (DNA): TGTGCCAGCAGCCTCGACAGGGGGCGCAGATATTTT.